These 3 T cell receptor beta chains share one sample of origin, sequenced in a study of CD8+ T cells in alopecia areata. RNA, once extracted, was reverse transcribed into cDNA for use as the sequencing template. Repertoires were generated with immunoSEQ multiplex PCR, while TCRdb's copy carries only in-frame clones and drops some. The repertoire has over 150,000 clones, roughly 56% of them found once; the top ten carry under 5%. Sequencing was performed on CD8+ T cells sorted from blood. These receptors all come from a human donor in good health.

This clone was seen a few times. The CDR3 protein is CASSFGTGGLSSYEQYF. The CDR3 DNA reads TGTGCCAGCAGCTTTGGGACAGGGGGCCTGAGCTCCTACGAGCAGTACTTC. V and J are TRBV11-2 and TRBJ2-7; TRBD1 agrees at 12 bases. J lost 0 bases, V lost 3 bases, and 6 bases had no gene match. Germline V gene lookup returns CDR1 SGHAT and CDR2 FQNNGV. This CDR3 contains 17 residues.

This clone was observed a few times. This chain joins TRBV15 and TRBJ2-1; no clear D gene. CDR1 is LNHNV, CDR2 YYDKDF, per germline (reference sequence). This CDR3 contains 14 residues. The ends were cut back, 4 bases at V and 7 bases at J, with 14 bases in the middle. The CDR3 nucleotides are TGTGCCACCAGCACCGGCGGAGTAGGGAATGAGCAGTTCTTC. Translating it yields CATSTGGVGNEQFF.

This chain joins TRBV29-1 and TRBJ2-6, with D tentatively TRBD1 or TRBD2 (6 bases each). From germline, CDR1 is SQVTM and CDR2 ANQGSEA. CDR3 length equals 18 residues. V was trimmed by 4 bases and J by 1 base, leaving 20 bases between them. Here the CDR3 reads CSVVIRITGRSGANVLTF. The CDR3 nucleotides are TGCAGCGTTGTCATAAGGATAACAGGGAGGTCTGGGGCCAACGTCCTGACTTTC.